These T cell receptor beta chains were read from a single sample in a study of CD8 T cells in ankylosing spondylitis. TCRdb processed the 5' RACE reads anew with MiXCR; each CDR3 protein has one entry. The profile shows about 88,000 distinct CDR3 sequences, around 30% of them singletons. Specimen: blood, either unsorted or a sorted T cell fraction (not recorded which). These receptors all come from a male donor with ankylosing spondylitis or in good health (not recorded which). CDR3s include the opening cysteine and the closing phenylalanine or tryptophan. The D gene is left open where the match is weak. Only some rows state a clone size, as once, few, many or a class for expanded clones.

j_call v_call d_call clone_size cdr3_aa cdr3_nt
TRBJ2-1 TRBV5-1 TRBD2 . CASRIKTSGIDEQFF TGCGCCAGCAGGATAAAAACTAGCGGGATCGATGAGCAGTTCTTC
TRBJ1-1 TRBV27 . many CASRRRDTEAFF TGTGCCAGCAGGCGACGGGACACTGAAGCTTTCTTT
TRBJ1-1 TRBV5-1 . few CASSLGEAAEAFF TGCGCCAGCAGCTTGGGAGAGGCGGCAGAAGCTTTCTTT
TRBJ1-2 TRBV20-1 . . CSAGGRKGYTF TGCAGTGCTGGGGGGCGGAAGGGCTACACCTTC
TRBJ1-5 TRBV27 TRBD1 few CASSLSGTGRQPQHF TGTGCCAGCAGTTTAAGTGGGACAGGGAGACAGCCCCAGCATTTT
TRBJ1-3 TRBV20-1 . few CSAPVGGSFGNTIYF TGCAGTGCCCCTGTGGGAGGGTCCTTTGGAAACACCATATATTTT
TRBJ2-5 TRBV29-1 . . CSVDTETQYF TGCAGCGTTGATACGGAGACCCAGTACTTC
TRBJ2-3 TRBV4-1 TRBD2 . CASSQSGGRDTQYF TGCGCCAGCAGCCAGTCGGGGGGGCGAGATACGCAGTATTTT
TRBJ2-3 TRBV7-6 TRBD2 few CASSAFSGLADTDTQYF TGTGCCAGCAGCGCCTTCTCGGGACTAGCGGACACAGATACGCAGTATTTT
TRBJ2-2 TRBV12-3/TRBV12-4 TRBD2 many CASSFSGTSPGELFF TGTGCCAGCAGTTTTAGCGGGACCTCACCCGGGGAGCTGTTTTTT
TRBJ2-2 TRBV2 . few CASTAQLAGELFF TGTGCCAGCACAGCGCAGCTGGCCGGGGAGCTGTTTTTT
TRBJ1-2 TRBV14 TRBD1 . CASSRGRGLYGYTF TGTGCCAGCAGCCGGGGCAGGGGGCTTTATGGCTACACCTTC
TRBJ2-1 TRBV11-2 TRBD2 . CASRSITPRLAGGGSYNEQFF TGTGCCAGCAGATCTATCACACCGCGACTAGCGGGGGGTGGCTCCTACAATGAGCAGTTCTTC
TRBJ2-3 TRBV12-3/TRBV12-4 TRBD2 . CASSLGLAGGTDTQYF TGTGCCAGCAGTTTAGGCCTAGCGGGAGGCACAGATACGCAGTATTTT
TRBJ1-3 TRBV12-3/TRBV12-4 TRBD1 few CASSLGTGLSFSGNTIYF TGTGCCAGCAGTTTGGGGACAGGGCTTTCCTTCTCTGGAAACACCATATATTTT
TRBJ1-6 TRBV12-3/TRBV12-4 . . CASSLGGTGNSPLHF TGTGCCAGCAGTTTAGGCGGAACAGGAAATTCACCCCTCCACTTT